This T cell receptor beta chain was identified in a study of blood T cells in healthy people across ages. A second 7 to 11 cycle PCR used barcoded and J-beta primers. TCRdb reanalysed the 5' RACE reads using MiXCR and keeps one entry per CDR3 protein. The sample shows about 640,000 distinct CDR3 sequences, about 54% of them seen only once. Samples each yielded at least 5 micrograms of total RNA. This clonotype was picked up a small number of times. Its antigen is still unknown. Findings and limits, study-wide: Higher diversity and more naive CD4+ cells were features of long-lived donors, compared to aged donors.

Germline lookup yields CDR1 MNHEY and CDR2 SMNVEV (reference sequence). The CDR3 is 14 residues long. The V gene lost 5 bases and the J gene lost 2 bases, with 12 bases spanning the gap. Material for sequencing was blood. The chain uses TRBV27 and TRBJ1-2; a possible D gene is TRBD1 (6 bases). The source is a man aged 60-69 years in good health. CDR3: CASSRRQGNYGYTF. CDR3 coding DNA: TGTGCCAGCAGTCGCCGTCAGGGGAACTATGGCTACACCTTC.